This record covers a single T cell receptor (beta chain). The antigen is not known. This record belongs to a study of OX40 agonist ivuxolimab in advanced cancers. Findings and caveats of the study: CD4+ and CD8+ blood T cells expanded clonally by week 6 at 0.1 to 3.0 mg/kg. Some nonresponders additionally presented with little normalized T-cell clonal expansion.

Clones were read by immunoSEQ multiplex PCR, and TCRdb kept only the in-frame ones, dropping some. The sample has roughly 50,000 clones; approximately 85% are singletons. Autoimmune disease history or systemic immunosuppression led to patient exclusion. The sample here was CD4+ or CD8+ T cells sorted from blood, taken in a trial of the OX40 agonist ivuxolimab. This receptor was identified in an adult with an advanced solid tumor such as melanoma, head and neck, liver or kidney cancer.

CDR3 region: CASSLGQAEEKLFF. The CDR3, as DNA: TGTGCCAGCAGTTTAGGGCAGGCGGAAGAAAAACTGTTTTTT. The gene calls are TRBV28 and TRBJ1-4; D ambiguous. The CDR3 consists of 14 residues. From germline, CDR1 is MDHEN and CDR2 SYDVKM. The V end lost 2 bases, the J end lost 8 bases, and 12 bases lay between the germline ends.